This passage covers 12 T cell receptor beta chains from one sample sequenced in a study of cytomegalovirus exposure and HLA in healthy donors. With 60 Vbeta and 13 Jbeta primers, the PCR was carried out. The data were produced by immunoSEQ multiplex PCR, yet TCRdb's version contains in-frame clones alone and is incomplete. The table lists 160,000 or so clones, around 80% of them singletons. Sequenced input: PBMCs. These receptors were obtained from a male donor in good health and CMV-seropositive.

The chain links TRBV29-1 to TRBJ2-5; 8 positions match TRBD1. The trim removed 8 bases at V and 1 base at J, leaving 6 bases unmatched. The CDR3 has 13 residues. Germline assignment: CDR1 SQVTM and CDR2 ANQGSEA. The CDR3 sequence: CSLRTGSQETQYF. Here the CDR3 DNA reads TGCAGCCTACGGACAGGGTCCCAAGAGACCCAGTACTTC.

V gene TRBV19 combines with J gene TRBJ2-7; D gene unclear. This CDR3 has 13 amino acids. Germline V lookup: CDR1 LNHDA, CDR2 SQIVND (reference sequence). Trimming took 4 bases from V and 2 from J, leaving 9 bases between them. The CDR3 is CASSNLPTYEQYF. CDR3 nucleotide sequence: TGTGCCAGTAGTAACCTCCCTACCTACGAGCAGTACTTC.

This rearrangement joins TRBV30 to TRBJ1-1, with TRBD1 matching 10 bases. V was clipped by 2 bases and J by 4 bases; unmatched bases: 7. Germline V gives CDR1 GTSNPN, CDR2 SVGIG (reference sequence). The CDR3 is made up of 15 amino acids. CDR3 DNA: TGTGCCTGGAGTATTACCGGGACAGGGGTCACTGAAGCTTTCTTT. It translates to CAWSITGTGVTEAFF.

This clone was seen a handful of times. This chain uses TRBV5-1 with TRBJ2-2; tentatively, D is TRBD1 (5 bases). V dropped 1 base and J dropped 2 bases, with 9 bases sitting between them. The germline gives CDR1 SGHRS, CDR2 YFSETQ. The CDR3 totals 15 residues. The CDR3 DNA sequence: TGCGCCAGCAGCTTGTCGCAGGGTAACACCGGGGAGCTGTTTTTT. Amino acid sequence: CASSLSQGNTGELFF.

The chain joins TRBV7-8 to TRBJ1-2, with 9 bases identical to TRBD1. The J segment lost 3 bases and the V segment lost 1 base, leaving 6 bases of the junction unmatched. This CDR3 has 16 residues. Per the germline V gene, CDR1 is SGHVS and CDR2 is FQNEAQ. The CDR3 reads CASSLEWTGAYYGYTF. CDR3 DNA: TGTGCCAGCAGCTTAGAATGGACAGGGGCTTACTATGGCTACACCTTC.

The J gene is TRBJ2-5, the V gene TRBV5-1; TRBD1 matches 8 bases. The V segment lost 4 bases and the J segment 5 bases; nucleotides outside the gene matches: 7. The CDR3 loop spans 14 amino acids. Germline CDR1 is SGHRS and CDR2 is YFSETQ. The CDR3 spells CASSVQGVLETQYF. Here the CDR3 DNA reads TGCGCCAGCAGCGTACAGGGGGTATTGGAGACCCAGTACTTC.

The J gene is TRBJ2-2, the V gene TRBV7-2, with TRBD2 matching over 9 bases. Germline V gene lookup returns CDR1 SGHTA and CDR2 FQGNSA. CDR3 length equals 17 residues. J lost 6 bases, V lost 1 base, and 9 bases had no gene match. The CDR3 DNA follows: TGTGCCAGCAGCTTAGGGATTGCGGGAGGGCCCGCCGGGGAGCTGTTTTTT. It specifies CASSLGIAGGPAGELFF.

The genes are TRBV5-6 and TRBJ2-7; 9 positions agree with TRBD2. The CDR3 length is 14 residues. The V gene end was trimmed by 2 bases and the J gene end by 6 bases; junction bases not matched to a gene: 6. Germline V CDR1 and CDR2: SGHDT, YYEEEE. In nucleotides, the CDR3 is TGTGCCAGCAGCTTTCCGGGACTAGCTTCCGAGCAGTACTTC. This gives the protein CASSFPGLASEQYF.

The V call is TRBV21-1, the J call TRBJ2-3; the D call in the table, TRBD2, was not verified against the DNA. TRBV21-1 is an annotated pseudogene. This CDR3 comprises 20 residues. The CDR3 loop reads CASSFLPGLAGNAHPDTQYF. The CDR3, as DNA: TGTGCCAGCAGTTTCTTACCGGGACTAGCGGGGAATGCCCACCCAGATACGCAGTATTTT.

V usage is TRBV19 and J usage is TRBJ1-6; D remains unclear. Per germline, CDR1 LNHDA and CDR2 SQIVND (reference sequence). The CDR3 covers 15 residues. The V end lost 7 bases, the J end lost 5 bases, and 15 bases lay between the germline ends. The CDR3 DNA sequence: TGTGCCAGTACTACTAGAGGAAAGGATAATTCACCCCTCCACTTT. Its protein product is CASTTRGKDNSPLHF.

The chain combines TRBV14 with TRBJ2-5, with 10 nucleotides matching TRBD2. The end of the DNA fits TRBJ2-7 better, so the J call may be wrong. The CDR3 length is 17 residues. CDR1 is SGHDN, CDR2 FVKESK, per germline. The CDR3 spells CASSQGSVASGSYEQYF. CDR3 nucleotide sequence: TGTGCCAGCAGCCAAGGGTCTGTAGCTAGCGGGAGTTACGAGCAGTACTTC.

The V gene is TRBV28, the J gene TRBJ1-4; possibly TRBD1 for D (6 bases). The V gene's germline CDR1 is MDHEN and CDR2 SYDVKM. This CDR3 is 12 amino acids long. Between the trimmed V and J ends, which lost 6 bases and 8 bases, there was a span of 10 bases. CDR3 in amino acids: CASRVGQEKLFF. For the CDR3, the DNA is TGTGCCAGCAGAGTAGGACAGGAAAAACTGTTTTTT.